Listed below are T cell receptor beta chains from one sample, sequenced in a study of Ad26.COV2.S vaccination and SARS-CoV-2 variants. Generated by immunoSEQ multiplex PCR, the TCRdb table keeps only in-frame clones and is missing some. Among hundreds of thousands of clones listed, around 87% were seen once. The source was peripheral blood, collected in a trial of Ad26.COV2.S vaccine versus placebo. These receptors all stem from a person between 18 and 65 years old who received the Ad26.COV2.S COVID-19 vaccine or a placebo. The CDR3 runs from the conserved cysteine through the conserved F or W. Each record gives: J gene, D gene, clone size, V gene, CDR3 protein, CDR3 DNA. The D gene is left open where the match is weak. Expanded clones get a size class; other rows say once, few or many, or leave the size out.

j_gene: TRBJ1-1; d_gene: .; abundance: .; v_gene: TRBV5-4; CDR3aa: CASSLGAGINTEAFF; CDR3nt: TGTGCCAGCAGCTTGGGGGCGGGTATAAACACTGAAGCTTTCTTT
j_gene: TRBJ2-3; d_gene: TRBD2; abundance: .; v_gene: TRBV19; CDR3aa: CASTKRLANTDTQYF; CDR3nt: TGTGCCAGTACCAAACGACTAGCGAACACAGATACGCAGTATTTT
j_gene: TRBJ1-2; d_gene: .; abundance: .; v_gene: TRBV12-5; CDR3aa: CASGLVLSGGYGYTF; CDR3nt: TGTGCTAGTGGTTTGGTACTTTCCGGAGGCTATGGCTACACCTTC
j_gene: TRBJ1-5; d_gene: .; abundance: .; v_gene: TRBV6-1; CDR3aa: CASSEVTNQPQHF; CDR3nt: TGTGCCAGCAGTGAAGTAACGAATCAGCCCCAGCATTTT
j_gene: TRBJ1-1; d_gene: TRBD1; abundance: .; v_gene: TRBV6-5; CDR3aa: CASTNTGETEAFF; CDR3nt: TGTGCCAGCACAAACACAGGGGAGACTGAAGCTTTCTTT
j_gene: TRBJ2-3; d_gene: TRBD1; abundance: .; v_gene: TRBV4-1; CDR3aa: CASSRAGTGSYGDTQYF; CDR3nt: TGCGCCAGCAGCCGGGCCGGGACAGGGAGTTACGGAGATACGCAGTATTTT
j_gene: TRBJ1-1; d_gene: .; abundance: .; v_gene: TRBV19; CDR3aa: CASSITFRAEAFF; CDR3nt: TGTGCCAGTAGTATTACGTTCAGGGCTGAAGCTTTCTTT
j_gene: TRBJ2-3; d_gene: .; abundance: .; v_gene: TRBV2; CDR3aa: CASSEPTSLRDTFSTDTQYF; CDR3nt: TGTGCCAGCAGTGAACCAACCAGCCTCAGGGACACCTTTAGCACAGATACGCAGTATTTT
j_gene: TRBJ1-5; d_gene: TRBD1; abundance: .; v_gene: TRBV5-1; CDR3aa: CASSLEGQGNQPQHF; CDR3nt: TGCGCCAGCAGCTTGGAGGGACAGGGGAATCAGCCCCAGCATTTT
j_gene: TRBJ1-5; d_gene: .; abundance: .; v_gene: TRBV25-1; CDR3aa: CASSKGGSNQPQHF; CDR3nt: TGTGCCAGCTCCAAGGGGGGGTCCAATCAGCCCCAGCATTTT
j_gene: TRBJ1-6; d_gene: .; abundance: once; v_gene: TRBV14; CDR3aa: CASSQAHGGANSPLHF; CDR3nt: TGTGCCAGCAGCCAAGCCCACGGGGGTGCTAATTCACCCCTCCACTTT
j_gene: TRBJ2-5; d_gene: TRBD1; abundance: .; v_gene: TRBV7-8; CDR3aa: CASSYAPNRGRGETQYF; CDR3nt: TGTGCCAGCAGCTACGCTCCGAACAGGGGGCGAGGAGAGACCCAGTACTTC
j_gene: TRBJ1-2; d_gene: .; abundance: .; v_gene: TRBV4-3; CDR3aa: CASSQDSRNYGYTF; CDR3nt: TGCGCCAGCAGCCAAGATTCCAGAAACTATGGCTACACCTTC
j_gene: TRBJ2-7; d_gene: .; abundance: .; v_gene: TRBV11-2; CDR3aa: CASSFGVGQGTYEQYF; CDR3nt: TGTGCCAGCAGCTTCGGGGTCGGGCAAGGGACCTACGAGCAGTACTTC
j_gene: TRBJ1-5; d_gene: .; abundance: .; v_gene: TRBV11-2; CDR3aa: CASSLRVNQPQHF; CDR3nt: TGTGCCAGCAGCTTAAGAGTCAATCAGCCCCAGCATTTT
j_gene: TRBJ1-5; d_gene: .; abundance: .; v_gene: TRBV15; CDR3aa: CATSREVSNQPQHF; CDR3nt: TGTGCCACCAGCAGAGAGGTTAGCAATCAGCCCCAGCATTTT
j_gene: TRBJ1-6; d_gene: .; abundance: .; v_gene: TRBV19; CDR3aa: CASMLSAQGPDRDSPLHF; CDR3nt: TGTGCCAGTATGCTATCCGCGCAGGGACCTGACCGAGATTCACCCCTCCACTTT
j_gene: TRBJ1-2; d_gene: .; abundance: .; v_gene: TRBV7-9; CDR3aa: CASSPDVSAGYTF; CDR3nt: TGTGCCAGCAGCCCCGACGTATCGGCAGGCTACACCTTC